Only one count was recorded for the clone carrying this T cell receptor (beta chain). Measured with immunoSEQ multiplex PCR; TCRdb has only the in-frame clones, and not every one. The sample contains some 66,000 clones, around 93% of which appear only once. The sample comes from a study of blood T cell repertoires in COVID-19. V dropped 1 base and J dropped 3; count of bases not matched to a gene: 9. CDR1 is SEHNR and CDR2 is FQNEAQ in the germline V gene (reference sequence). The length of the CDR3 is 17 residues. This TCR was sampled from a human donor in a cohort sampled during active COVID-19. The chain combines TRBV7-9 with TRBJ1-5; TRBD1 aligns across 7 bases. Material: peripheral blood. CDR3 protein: CASSLGGTAGPNQPQHF. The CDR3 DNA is TGTGCCAGCAGCTTAGGGGGGACAGCCGGCCCCAATCAGCCCCAGCATTTT. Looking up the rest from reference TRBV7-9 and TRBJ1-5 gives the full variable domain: DTGVSQNPRHKITKRGQNVTFRCDPISEHNRLYWYRQTLGQGPEFLTYFQNEAQLEKSRLLSDRFSAERPKGSFSTLEIQRTEQGDSAMYLCASSLGGTAGPNQPQHFGDGTRLSIL.